This T cell receptor beta chain was found in a study of T cells in Graves' hyperthyroidism and ophthalmopathy. General study findings and limits: Blood samples included most of the expanded thyroid clonotypes exceeding 0.001.

On this clonotype itself: The antigen remains undetermined.

The study collected blood at first hyperthyroidism diagnosis, before any ophthalmopathy symptoms arose. Researchers amplified the TCR beta CDR3 regions from RNA transcripts. The HTBI primer set drove a first-round RT-PCR of the TCR CDR3. MiXCR, applied by TCRdb to the multiplex PCR reads, yields one record per CDR3 protein. The table records hundreds of thousands of distinct CDR3 sequences, roughly a sixth of them present only once. Sequenced material: blood. This clonotype originated in a woman aged 50 to 60 with Graves' hyperthyroidism that later progressed to Graves' ophthalmopathy.

CDR3 DNA sequence: TGTGCCAGCAGCCTACCGGACCTCTACGAGCAGTACTTC. Translating it yields CASSLPDLYEQYF. The V and J genes are TRBV7-8 and TRBJ2-7; D gene uncertain. The CDR3 is made up of 13 amino acids. V lost 5 bases, J lost 3 bases, and 11 bases lay in between. Germline CDR1 is SGHVS and CDR2 is FQNEAQ.